Shown below are 19 T cell receptor beta chains from a single sample sequenced in a study of memory CD4+ T cells and cytomegalovirus serostatus. Single viable CD3+CD4+CD8-CD45RO+ cells were sorted as the memory CD4+ T cells. Sequencing was performed with immunoSEQ multiplex PCR; in TCRdb, only in-frame clones are kept and a portion is missing. The sample gives about 25,000 clones, around 75% of which show up once; over 0.6% is in the top ten. Sample: memory CD4+ T cells from blood. These receptors were obtained from an adult in good health and CMV-seronegative.

This chain joins TRBV18 and TRBJ2-1, with TRBD2 matching 9 bases. This CDR3 is 16 amino acids long. Germline trimming cut 2 bases from V and 5 bases from J; bases unmatched to any gene: 7. The V gene's germline CDR1 is KGHSH and CDR2 LQKENI. CDR3 DNA: TGTGCCAGCTCACCAAGCGGGGGGCGACCAAACAATGAGCAGTTCTTC. Translation gives CASSPSGGRPNNEQFF.

This chain connects TRBV6-5 to TRBJ1-3, with TRBD1 as a possible D gene (6 bases). V was trimmed by 6 bases and J by 4 bases, leaving 16 bases between them. CDR1 and CDR2 (germline): MNHEY, SVGAGI. The length of the CDR3 is 15 residues. The CDR3 loop is CASSRGRGSGNTIYF. The CDR3, as DNA: TGTGCCAGCAGCAGGGGTCGGGGTTCGGGAAACACCATATATTTT.

V gene TRBV5-6 combines with J gene TRBJ1-1; no definite D call. The germline gives CDR1 SGHDT, CDR2 YYEEEE. The CDR3 covers 13 residues. V was cut by 1 base and J by 1 base, with 5 bases left in between. CDR3 DNA: TGTGCCAGCAGCTTGTATGCGAACACTGAAGCTTTCTTT. Its protein product is CASSLYANTEAFF.

This chain connects TRBV6-1 to TRBJ1-2; 7 bases line up with TRBD1. J gave up 3 bases and V 4 bases, and 17 bases lay outside the gene matches. This CDR3 is built from 18 residues. From germline, CDR1 is MNHNS and CDR2 SASEGT. The CDR3 spells CASSVSFLTGREDYGYTF. CDR3 bases: TGTGCCAGCAGTGTTTCCTTTCTGACAGGGCGGGAGGACTATGGCTACACCTTC.

The chain uses TRBV19 and TRBJ2-5, with 8 nucleotides matching TRBD1. J was trimmed by 4 bases and V by 9 bases; bases with no gene match: 10. The CDR3 consists of 14 residues. Germline values: CDR1 LNHDA, CDR2 SQIVND (reference sequence). The CDR3 loop is CASSRDRFRETQYF. In nucleotides, the CDR3 is TGTGCCAGCTCCCGGGACAGGTTTCGAGAGACCCAGTACTTC.

The gene calls are TRBV28 and TRBJ2-7; TRBD1 aligns across 9 bases. This CDR3 has 15 amino acids. In germline, CDR1 is MDHEN, CDR2 SYDVKM. V dropped 7 bases and J dropped 1; count of bases not matched to a gene: 8. CDR3: CASTVGQGWSYEQYF. CDR3 nucleotides: TGTGCCAGCACCGTGGGACAGGGTTGGTCCTACGAGCAGTACTTC.

The chain uses TRBV9 and TRBJ1-6; 8 bases line up with TRBD1. CDR1 and CDR2 (germline): SGDLS, YYNGEE. The ends lost 3 bases at V and 8 bases at J; junction bases unmatched: 1. The CDR3 is 13 residues long. CDR3 residues: CASSETGDSPLHF. CDR3 coding DNA: TGTGCCAGCAGCGAGACAGGGGATTCACCCCTCCACTTT.

This chain links TRBV10-3 with TRBJ2-1; 7 bases match TRBD2. The junction had 6 bases not matched to a gene; V was cut back by 4 bases and J by 0 bases. The CDR3 length is 16 residues. Looked up from germline, CDR1 is ENHRY and CDR2 is SYGVKD. In DNA form, the CDR3 reads TGTGCCATCAGTGTAATAGCGGGCAGCTCCTACAATGAGCAGTTCTTC. Translating it yields CAISVIAGSSYNEQFF.

V gene TRBV28 combines with J gene TRBJ2-1, with no clear D. The CDR3 consists of 13 residues. With 2 bases removed from V and 10 bases from J, the gap between germline ends came to 12 bases. CDR1 is MDHEN, CDR2 SYDVKM, per germline. CDR3: CASSLNPIREQFF. CDR3 in DNA: TGTGCCAGCAGTTTAAATCCGATCCGAGAGCAGTTCTTC.

This chain joins TRBV25-1 and TRBJ1-3; a possible D gene is TRBD1 (6 bases). V lost 6 bases and J 4 bases, leaving 16 bases between the germline ends. Germline loops: CDR1 MGHDK, CDR2 SYGVNS. The CDR3 spans 15 residues. The CDR3 bases are TGTGCCAGCAGCCGGTACGGGGGGCCCGGAAACACCATATATTTT. Amino acids: CASSRYGGPGNTIYF.

This clone came up a few times. V gene TRBV19 combines with J gene TRBJ2-2, with 7 bases lining up with TRBD1. Germline CDR1 is LNHDA and CDR2 is SQIVND (reference sequence). The CDR3 length is 15 residues. After removal of 5 bases from V and 0 bases from J, the junction contained 3 bases not matched to a gene. Written as DNA, the CDR3 is TGTGCCAGTAGTCTCCAGGGGGCGAACACCGGGGAGCTGTTTTTT. Translated: CASSLQGANTGELFF.

The CDR3 DNA is TGTGCCAGCAGCCAAGCGGGGGACCGACACTACGAGCAGTACTTC. It specifies CASSQAGDRHYEQYF. This sequence joins TRBV4-2 and TRBJ2-7; possibly TRBD2 for D (6 bases). Germline V gene sequence: CDR1 LGHNA, CDR2 YNFKEQ. This CDR3 has 15 residues. V shed 1 base and J shed 3 bases, with 13 bases lying between them.

CDR3 DNA: TGTGCCAGCAGCCAAGAATCCTCCTCTCATACGCAGTATTTT. The encoded protein is CASSQESSSHTQYF. The chain is built from TRBV14 and TRBJ2-3; D remains unclear. The CDR3 spans 14 residues. Germline values: CDR1 SGHDN, CDR2 FVKESK. V lost 0 bases to trimming and J lost 7 bases, with 11 bases between them.

This clone has just a few counts. The CDR3 loop is CASSERQGATNQPQHF. The DNA for the CDR3 is TGTGCCAGCAGTGAAAGACAGGGGGCGACCAATCAGCCCCAGCATTTT. The V and J genes are TRBV6-1 and TRBJ1-5, with 10 positions matching TRBD1. V gave up 2 bases and J gave up 3 bases; unmatched junction bases: 4. There are 16 residues in the CDR3. The V gene's germline CDR1 is MNHNS and CDR2 SASEGT.

This clone was seen a handful of times. The rearrangement links TRBV5-6 to TRBJ1-5; the match to TRBD1 covers 7 bases. The J segment lost 6 bases and the V segment lost 3 bases, leaving 9 bases of the junction unmatched. The CDR3 runs to 15 residues. The germline gives CDR1 SGHDT, CDR2 YYEEEE. In DNA, the CDR3 is TGTGCCAGCAGCTATTCAGGGGGTGCGGGTCAGCCCCAGCATTTT. It is translated as CASSYSGGAGQPQHF.

The chain has TRBV25-1 and TRBJ2-4; TRBD1 matches 7 bases. CDR3 length: 16 amino acids. The germline V gene encodes CDR1 MGHDK and CDR2 SYGVNS. V was clipped by 2 bases and J by 5 bases; unmatched bases: 9. CDR3 protein: CASSEHKTGRENIQYF. Written as DNA, the CDR3 is TGTGCCAGCAGTGAACATAAGACAGGGAGAGAAAACATTCAGTACTTC. The full variable domain, rest sourced from reference TRBV25-1 and TRBJ2-4, is EADIYQTPRYLVIGTGKKITLECSQTMGHDKMYWYQQDPGMELHLIHYSYGVNSTEKGDLSSESTVSRIRTEHFPLTLESARPSHTSQYLCASSEHKTGRENIQYFGAGTRLSVL.

The table lists this clone with a count of one. The rearrangement links TRBV6-5 to TRBJ1-2; possibly TRBD1 for D (6 bases). This CDR3 contains 15 residues. Trimming left V 6 bases short and J 2 bases short, with 16 bases between. CDR1 and CDR2 from the germline V gene are MNHEY and SVGAGI. The CDR3 sequence: CASRGDWGANYGYTF. CDR3 nucleotide sequence: TGTGCCAGCAGGGGGGACTGGGGGGCGAACTATGGCTACACCTTC.

The V gene is TRBV7-9, the J gene TRBJ2-1, with D unresolved. Germline V gives CDR1 SEHNR, CDR2 FQNEAQ (reference sequence). Trimming removed 8 bases from V and 4 bases from J, with 15 bases in between. The CDR3 spans 14 residues. This CDR3 reads CASERPPRYNEQFF. CDR3 coding DNA: TGTGCCAGCGAAAGGCCCCCCCGGTACAATGAGCAGTTCTTC.

This chain uses TRBV7-9 with TRBJ1-3, with no clear D. The CDR3 is made up of 16 amino acids. Germline values: CDR1 SEHNR, CDR2 FQNEAQ (reference sequence). V was clipped by 4 bases and J by 0 bases, with 13 bases between them. This chain's CDR3 is CASSYERHGSGNTIYF. The CDR3 DNA reads TGTGCCAGCAGCTACGAACGACACGGCTCTGGAAACACCATATATTTT.